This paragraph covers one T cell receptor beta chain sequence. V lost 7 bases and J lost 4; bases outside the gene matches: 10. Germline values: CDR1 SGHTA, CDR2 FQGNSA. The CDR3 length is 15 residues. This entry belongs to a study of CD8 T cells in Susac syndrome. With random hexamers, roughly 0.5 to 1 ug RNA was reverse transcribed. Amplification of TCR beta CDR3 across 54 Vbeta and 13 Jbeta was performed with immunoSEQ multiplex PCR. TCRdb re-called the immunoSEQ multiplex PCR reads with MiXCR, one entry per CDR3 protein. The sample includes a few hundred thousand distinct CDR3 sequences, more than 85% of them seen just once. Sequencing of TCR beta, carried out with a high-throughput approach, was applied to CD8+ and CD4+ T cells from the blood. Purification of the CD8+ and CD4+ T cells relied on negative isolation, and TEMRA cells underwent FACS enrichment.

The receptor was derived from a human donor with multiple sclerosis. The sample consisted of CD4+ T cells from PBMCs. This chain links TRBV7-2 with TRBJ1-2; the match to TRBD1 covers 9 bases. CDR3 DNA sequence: TGTGCCAGCATCCTCTCCCCGACAGGGGGCTATGGCTACACCTTC. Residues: CASILSPTGGYGYTF.